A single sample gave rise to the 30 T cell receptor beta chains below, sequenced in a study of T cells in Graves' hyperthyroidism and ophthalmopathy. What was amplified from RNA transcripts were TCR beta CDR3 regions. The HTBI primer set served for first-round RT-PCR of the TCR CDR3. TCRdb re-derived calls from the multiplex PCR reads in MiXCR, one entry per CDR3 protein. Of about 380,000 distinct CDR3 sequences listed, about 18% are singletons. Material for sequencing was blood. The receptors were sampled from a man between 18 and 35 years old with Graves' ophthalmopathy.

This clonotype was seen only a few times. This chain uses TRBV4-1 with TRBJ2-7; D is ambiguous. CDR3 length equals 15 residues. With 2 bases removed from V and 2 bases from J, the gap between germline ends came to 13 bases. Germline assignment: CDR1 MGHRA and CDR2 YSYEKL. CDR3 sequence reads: CASSQPYLRPYEQYF. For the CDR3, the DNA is TGCGCCAGCAGCCAACCCTACCTACGGCCCTACGAGCAGTACTTC.

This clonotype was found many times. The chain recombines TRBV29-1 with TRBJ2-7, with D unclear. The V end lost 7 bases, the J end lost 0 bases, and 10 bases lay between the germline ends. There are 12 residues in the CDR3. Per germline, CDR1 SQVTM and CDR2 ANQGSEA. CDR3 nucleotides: TGCAGCGCCATGGCGGACTCCTACGAGCAGTACTTC. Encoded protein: CSAMADSYEQYF.

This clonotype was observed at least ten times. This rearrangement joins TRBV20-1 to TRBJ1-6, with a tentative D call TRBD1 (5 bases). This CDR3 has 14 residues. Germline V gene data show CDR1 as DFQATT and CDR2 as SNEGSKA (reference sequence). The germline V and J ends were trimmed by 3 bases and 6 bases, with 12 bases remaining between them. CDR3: CSASGTGINSPLHF. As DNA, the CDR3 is TGCAGTGCTAGCGGGACGGGGATTAATTCACCCCTCCACTTT.

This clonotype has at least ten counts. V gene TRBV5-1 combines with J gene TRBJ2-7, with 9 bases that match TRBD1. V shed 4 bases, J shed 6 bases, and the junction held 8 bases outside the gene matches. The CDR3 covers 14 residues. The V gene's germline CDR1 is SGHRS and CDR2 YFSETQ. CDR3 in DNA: TGCGCCAGCAGCCCCCGGGACAGGGCTGCCGAGCAGTACTTC. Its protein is CASSPRDRAAEQYF.

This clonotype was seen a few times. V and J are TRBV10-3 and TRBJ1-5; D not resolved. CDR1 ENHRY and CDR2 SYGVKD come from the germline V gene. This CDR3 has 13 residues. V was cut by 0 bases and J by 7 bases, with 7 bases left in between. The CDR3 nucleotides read TGTGCCATCAGTGAGTCGGACGGGCAGCCCCAGCATTTT. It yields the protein CAISESDGQPQHF.

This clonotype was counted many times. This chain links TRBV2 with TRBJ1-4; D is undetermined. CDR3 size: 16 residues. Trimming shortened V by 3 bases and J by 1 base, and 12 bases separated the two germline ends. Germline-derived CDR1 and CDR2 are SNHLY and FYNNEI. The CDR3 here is CASSEFGKGTNEKLFF. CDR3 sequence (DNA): TGTGCCAGCAGTGAGTTCGGCAAGGGAACTAATGAAAAACTGTTTTTT.

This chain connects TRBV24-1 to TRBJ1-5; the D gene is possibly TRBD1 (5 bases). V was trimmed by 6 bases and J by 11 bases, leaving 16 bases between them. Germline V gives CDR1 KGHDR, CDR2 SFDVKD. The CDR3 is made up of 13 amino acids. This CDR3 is CATSRDSQGAQHF. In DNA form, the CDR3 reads TGTGCCACCAGTAGGGACTCCCAGGGAGCCCAGCATTTT.

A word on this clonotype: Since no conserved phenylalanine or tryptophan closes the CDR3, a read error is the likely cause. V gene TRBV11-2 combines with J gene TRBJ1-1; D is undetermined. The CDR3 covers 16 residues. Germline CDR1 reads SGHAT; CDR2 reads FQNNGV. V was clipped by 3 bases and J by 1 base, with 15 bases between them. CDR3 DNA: TGTGCCAGCAGCTTGACCGTCGGGATGGAGAACACTGAAGCTTTCTCT. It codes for CASSLTVGMENTEAFS.

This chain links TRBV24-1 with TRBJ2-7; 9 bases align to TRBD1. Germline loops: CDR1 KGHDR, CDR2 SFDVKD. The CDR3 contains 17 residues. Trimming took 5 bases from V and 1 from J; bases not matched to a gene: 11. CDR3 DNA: TGTGCCACCAGTGGCCTTCAACTAGGGACAGGGTCCTACGAGCAGTACTTC. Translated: CATSGLQLGTGSYEQYF.

DNA of the CDR3: TGTGCCAGCAGCTTGGGGGATCCACCCCTCCACTTT. Its translation: CASSLGDPPLHF. V usage is TRBV5-8 and J usage is TRBJ1-6; D call uncertain. V lost 0 bases and J 11 bases, leaving 6 bases between the germline ends. This CDR3 has 12 residues. Germline V gives CDR1 SGHTS, CDR2 YDEGEE.

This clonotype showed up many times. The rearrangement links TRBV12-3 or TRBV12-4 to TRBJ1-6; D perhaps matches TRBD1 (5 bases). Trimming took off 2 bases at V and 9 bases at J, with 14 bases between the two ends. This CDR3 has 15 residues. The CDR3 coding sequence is TGTGCCAGCAGTTTAAAGGGACTAGAGGGTTCACCCCTCCACTTT. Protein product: CASSLKGLEGSPLHF.

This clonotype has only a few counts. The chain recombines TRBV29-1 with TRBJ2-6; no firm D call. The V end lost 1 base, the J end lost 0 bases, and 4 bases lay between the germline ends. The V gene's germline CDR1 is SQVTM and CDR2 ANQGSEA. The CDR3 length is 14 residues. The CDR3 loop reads CSVEGGSGANVLTF. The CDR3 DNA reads TGCAGCGTTGAAGGAGGCTCTGGGGCCAACGTCCTGACTTTC.

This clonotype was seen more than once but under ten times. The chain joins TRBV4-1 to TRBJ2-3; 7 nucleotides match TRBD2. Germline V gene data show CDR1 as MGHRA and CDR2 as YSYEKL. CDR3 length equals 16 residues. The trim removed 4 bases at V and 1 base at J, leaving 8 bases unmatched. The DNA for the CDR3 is TGCGCCAGCAGCCCTCGGGTCGCGGGGGGCACAGATACGCAGTATTTT. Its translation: CASSPRVAGGTDTQYF.

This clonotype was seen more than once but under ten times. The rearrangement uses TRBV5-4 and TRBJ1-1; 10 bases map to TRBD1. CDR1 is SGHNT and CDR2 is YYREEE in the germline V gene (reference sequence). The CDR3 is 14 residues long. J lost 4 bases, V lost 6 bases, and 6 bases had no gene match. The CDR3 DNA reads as TGTGCCAGCATGGGACAGGGGCGCTTCACTGAAGCTTTCTTT. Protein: CASMGQGRFTEAFF.

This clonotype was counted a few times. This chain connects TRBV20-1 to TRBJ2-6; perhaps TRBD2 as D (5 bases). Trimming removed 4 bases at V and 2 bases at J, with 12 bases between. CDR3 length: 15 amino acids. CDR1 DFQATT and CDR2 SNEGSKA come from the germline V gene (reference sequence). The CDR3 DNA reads TGCAGTGCTACGGCCTGGACTCCTGGGGCCAACGTCCTGACTTTC. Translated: CSATAWTPGANVLTF.

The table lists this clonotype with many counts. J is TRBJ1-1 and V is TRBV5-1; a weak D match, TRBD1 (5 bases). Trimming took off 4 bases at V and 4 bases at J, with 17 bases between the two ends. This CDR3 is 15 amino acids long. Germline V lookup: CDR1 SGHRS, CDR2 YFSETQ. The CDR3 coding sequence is TGCGCCAGCAGCCGGGAAGGGACGGGACTCACTGAAGCTTTCTTT. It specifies CASSREGTGLTEAFF.

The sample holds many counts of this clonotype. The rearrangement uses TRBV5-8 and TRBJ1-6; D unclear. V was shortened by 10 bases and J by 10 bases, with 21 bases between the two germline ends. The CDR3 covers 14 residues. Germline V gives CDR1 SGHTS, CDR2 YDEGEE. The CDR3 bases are TGTGCCGCCAAGACAATAGCGGAGGAATCACCCCTCCACTTT. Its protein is CAAKTIAEESPLHF.

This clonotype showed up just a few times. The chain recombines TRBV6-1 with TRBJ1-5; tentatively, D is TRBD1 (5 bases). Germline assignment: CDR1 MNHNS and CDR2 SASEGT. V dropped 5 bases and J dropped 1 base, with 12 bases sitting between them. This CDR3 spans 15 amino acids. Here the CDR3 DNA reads TGTGCCAGCAGTCTCCCAGGGAGGAGCAATCAGCCCCAGCATTTT. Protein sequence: CASSLPGRSNQPQHF.

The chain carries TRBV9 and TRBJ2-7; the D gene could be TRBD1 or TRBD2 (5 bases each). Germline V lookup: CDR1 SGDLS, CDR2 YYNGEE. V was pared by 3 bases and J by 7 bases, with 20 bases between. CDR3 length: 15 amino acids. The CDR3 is CASSAAGTPSEEQYF. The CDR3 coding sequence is TGTGCCAGCAGCGCGGCAGGGACCCCCAGTGAGGAGCAGTACTTC.

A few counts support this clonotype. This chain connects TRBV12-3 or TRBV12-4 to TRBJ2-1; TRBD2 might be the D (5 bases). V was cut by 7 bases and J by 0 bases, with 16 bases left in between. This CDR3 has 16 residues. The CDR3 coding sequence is TGTGCCAGCACTCTCTCCGGGGAGAGCTCCTACAATGAGCAGTTCTTC. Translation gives CASTLSGESSYNEQFF.

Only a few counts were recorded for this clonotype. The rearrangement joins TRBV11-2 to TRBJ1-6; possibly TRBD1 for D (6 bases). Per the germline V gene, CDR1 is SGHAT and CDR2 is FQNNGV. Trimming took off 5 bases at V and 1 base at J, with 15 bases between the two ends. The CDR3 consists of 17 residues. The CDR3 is CASSQRTAGSYNSPLHF. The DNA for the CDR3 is TGTGCCAGCAGCCAGAGGACAGCGGGATCCTATAATTCACCCCTCCACTTT.

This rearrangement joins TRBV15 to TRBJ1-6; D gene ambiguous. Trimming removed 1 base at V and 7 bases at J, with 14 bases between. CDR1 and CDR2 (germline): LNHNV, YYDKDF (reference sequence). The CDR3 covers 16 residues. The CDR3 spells CATSRVWPGTNSPLHF. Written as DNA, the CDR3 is TGTGCCACCAGCAGAGTTTGGCCGGGAACCAATTCACCCCTCCACTTT.

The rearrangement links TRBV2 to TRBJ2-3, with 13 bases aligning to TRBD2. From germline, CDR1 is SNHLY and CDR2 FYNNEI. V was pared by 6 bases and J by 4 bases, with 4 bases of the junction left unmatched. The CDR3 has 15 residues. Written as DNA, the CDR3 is TGTGCCAGCAGGGACACTAGCGGGGGGGCAGATACGCAGTATTTT. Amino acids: CASRDTSGGADTQYF.

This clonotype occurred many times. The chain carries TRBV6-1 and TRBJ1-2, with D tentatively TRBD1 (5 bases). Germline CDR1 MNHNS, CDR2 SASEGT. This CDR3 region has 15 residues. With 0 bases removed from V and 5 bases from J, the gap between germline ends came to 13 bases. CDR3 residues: CASSEAPGADYGYTF. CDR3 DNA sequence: TGTGCCAGCAGTGAAGCACCCGGGGCAGATTATGGCTACACCTTC.

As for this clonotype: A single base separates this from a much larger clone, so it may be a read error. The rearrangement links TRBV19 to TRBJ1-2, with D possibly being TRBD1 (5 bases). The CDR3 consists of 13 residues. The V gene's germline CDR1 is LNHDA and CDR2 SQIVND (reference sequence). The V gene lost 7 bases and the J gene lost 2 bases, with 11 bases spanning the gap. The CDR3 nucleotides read TGTGCCAGTACGAGACAGTGCAACTATGGCTACACCTTC. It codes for CASTRQCNYGYTF.

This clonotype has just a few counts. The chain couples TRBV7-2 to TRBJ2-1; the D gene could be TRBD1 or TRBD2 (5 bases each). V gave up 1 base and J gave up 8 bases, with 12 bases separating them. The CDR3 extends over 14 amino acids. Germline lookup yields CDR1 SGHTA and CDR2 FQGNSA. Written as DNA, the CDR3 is TGTGCCAGCAGCTTAGTTGCCGGGACCTATGAGCAGTTCTTC. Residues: CASSLVAGTYEQFF. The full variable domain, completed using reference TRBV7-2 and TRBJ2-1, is GAGVSQSPSNKVTEKGKDVELRCDPISGHTALYWYRQSLGQGLEFLIYFQGNSAPDKSGLPSDRFSAERTGGSVSTLTIQRTQQEDSAVYLCASSLVAGTYEQFFGPGTRLTVL.

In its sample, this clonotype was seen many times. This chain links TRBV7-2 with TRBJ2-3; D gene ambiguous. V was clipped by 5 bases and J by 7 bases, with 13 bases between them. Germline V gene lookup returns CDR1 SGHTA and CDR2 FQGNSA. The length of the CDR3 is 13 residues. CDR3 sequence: CASSPLHLNTQYF. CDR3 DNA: TGTGCCAGCAGCCCCCTTCACCTGAATACGCAGTATTTT.

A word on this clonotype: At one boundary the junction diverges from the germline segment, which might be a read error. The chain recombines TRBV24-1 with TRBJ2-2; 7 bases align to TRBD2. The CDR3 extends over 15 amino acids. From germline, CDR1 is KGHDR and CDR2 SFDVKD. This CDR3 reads CATSDLREDTGKLFF. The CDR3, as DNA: TGTGCCACCAGTGATTTACGGGAGGACACCGGGAAGCTGTTTTTT.

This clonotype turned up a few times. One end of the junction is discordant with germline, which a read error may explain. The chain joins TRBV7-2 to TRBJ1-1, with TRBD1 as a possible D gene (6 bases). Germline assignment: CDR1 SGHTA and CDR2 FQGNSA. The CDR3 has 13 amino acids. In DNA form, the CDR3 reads TGTGCCAGCAGCTTACTCGGGGACACTGAAGCTTCCTTT. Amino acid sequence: CASSLLGDTEASF.

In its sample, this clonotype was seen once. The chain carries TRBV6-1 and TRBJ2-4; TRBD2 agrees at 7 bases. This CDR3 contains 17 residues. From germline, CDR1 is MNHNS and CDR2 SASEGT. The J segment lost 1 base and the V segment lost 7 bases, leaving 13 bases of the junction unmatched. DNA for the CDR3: TGTGCCAGCAAAAAAAGGGAGGGAGGGGCGGCCAAAAACATTCAGTACTTC. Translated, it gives CASKKREGGAAKNIQYF.